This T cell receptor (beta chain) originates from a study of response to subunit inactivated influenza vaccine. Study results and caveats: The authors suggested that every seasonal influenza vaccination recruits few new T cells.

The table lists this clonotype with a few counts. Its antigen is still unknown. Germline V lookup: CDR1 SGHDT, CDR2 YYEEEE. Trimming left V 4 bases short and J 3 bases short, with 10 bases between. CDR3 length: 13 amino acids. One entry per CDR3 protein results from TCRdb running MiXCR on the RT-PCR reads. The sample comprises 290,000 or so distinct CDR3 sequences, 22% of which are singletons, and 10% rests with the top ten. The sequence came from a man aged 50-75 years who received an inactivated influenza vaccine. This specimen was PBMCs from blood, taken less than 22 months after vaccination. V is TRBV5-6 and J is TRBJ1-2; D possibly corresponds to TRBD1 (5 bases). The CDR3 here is CASSLDMYYGYTF. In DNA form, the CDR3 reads TGTGCCAGCAGCCTGGACATGTACTATGGCTACACCTTC.